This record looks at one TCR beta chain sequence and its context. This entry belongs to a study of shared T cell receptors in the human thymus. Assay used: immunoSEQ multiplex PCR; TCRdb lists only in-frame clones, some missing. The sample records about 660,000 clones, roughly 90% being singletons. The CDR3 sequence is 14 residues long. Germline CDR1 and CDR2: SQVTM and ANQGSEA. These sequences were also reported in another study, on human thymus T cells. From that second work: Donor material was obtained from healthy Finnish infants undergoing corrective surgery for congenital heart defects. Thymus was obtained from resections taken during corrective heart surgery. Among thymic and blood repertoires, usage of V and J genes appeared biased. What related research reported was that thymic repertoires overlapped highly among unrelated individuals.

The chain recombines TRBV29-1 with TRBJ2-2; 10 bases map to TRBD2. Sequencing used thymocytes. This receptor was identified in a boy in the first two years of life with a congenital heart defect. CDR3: CSIAGGSNTGELFF. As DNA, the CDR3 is TGCTCTATAGCGGGAGGATCGAACACCGGGGAGCTGTTTTTT.